This T cell receptor beta chain appears in the sequencing data of a study of shared clonotypes between healthy human individuals (dated by TCRdb to 2018 to 2020). Some background on the complete study: A few men and a couple of women, aged 18 to 49 years, made up the cohort. For each donor, CD4 naive and CD4 memory were each run on three plates, CD8 naive on two plates, and CD8 memory on one plate. The study deeply sequenced blood TCR repertoires of about five healthy adults to estimate repertoire size and the extent of clonotype sharing between individuals. To increase sequencing depth and limit assay-specific biases, TCR repertoire library preparation and sequencing were carried out by different laboratories using diverse techniques. Leukapheresis yielded between about 0.85 and 10 billion PBMCs per donor.

On the study overall, not on this receptor specifically: Across a handful of donors, approximately 4.6% of naive CD4, 3.5% of naive CD8, 2% to 2.5% of memory CD4, and about 0.4% of memory CD8 clonotypes were shared. Only blood was sampled, and tissue TCR repertoires likely differ from those in blood. The genetic and exposure-history diversity represented was limited by the small number of donors. Pairwise subsampling indicated that sequencing depth was expected to affect the degree of clonotype sharing among donors. Incomplete sequencing was indicated by rarefaction of sorted-subset datasets, despite the large sequencing depth. Naive subsets generally had larger estimated clonotype richness than memory subsets did. Clonotypes shared by all four sorted-subset donors showed higher generation probabilities than non-shared clonotypes.

TCR CDR3 regions were amplified from genomic DNA by multiplex PCR using the deep immunoSEQ assay. For each cell subset, the extracted genomic DNA was distributed evenly across all wells of several immunoSEQ 96-well plates, and each plate served as one replicate. For sorted subsets, about 0.2 ug genomic DNA, equal to 30,000 to 35,000 T cell genomes, was loaded into each replicate PCR. Purified libraries were measured with a Qubit 3.0 fluorometer, size-checked on a Bioanalyzer 2100, and measured again with the KAPA Library Quantification kit. Every immunoSEQ 96-well plate was sequenced on a separate single-read 150-cycle Illumina NextSeq 550 flow cell. From the authors' description of their analysis: Because the immunoSEQ output included only junctional sequences and no quality scores, the filtering could not be the same as the filtering used for full-length reads. Sequences were annotated with PyIR, a Python wrapper for IgBLAST v1.9, using IMGT germline references to assign V/J genes and CDR3. Reads were removed for weak V/J assignments (E-value above 1e-6), missing CDR3, stop codons, out-of-frame junctions, or ambiguous translated residues. V3J clonotypes were defined by identical inferred V gene, J gene, and CDR3 amino acid sequence. To compute the percentage overlap between repertoires, the number of shared unique clonotypes was divided by the size of the smaller repertoire. Three approaches were used to assess repertoire richness: RTK rarefaction, the Chao1 estimator, and Recon v2.1 estimates of unobserved clonotypes. OLGA was used to compute generation probabilities for all TCRbeta clonotypes that the gDNA method yielded from a few donors. This is the immuneACCESS table as TCRdb keeps it, with only in-frame sequences that have V and J called. A part of the clones is gone; compared with another copy, unresolved V genes explain less than half, and the rest is unexplained. D and trimming come from the DNA, and the V and J calls and clone size come from that table. The sample table lists around 2.5 million clones, 80% to 95% of them with a count of one. About 0.34% of the sample goes to the ten largest clones.

Worth noting for this clone: Its antigen is not yet known. Per-base quality was not reported, and no clone a single base away is much larger than it.

From the cysteine up to the phenylalanine, the CDR3 has a length of 21 residues. The CDR3 DNA has 63 bases and is translated from base 1. Trimming accounts for 1 base at V and 2 bases at J, while the number of junction bases matched to no gene is 12. CDR1 and CDR2, looked up from the germline V gene, are MDHEN and SYDVKM. The donors were healthy, HIV-negative adults with no recently reported acute infections or vaccinations. All donors were Caucasian adults living in Nashville, Tennessee, USA. CD4+ T cells were enriched by magnetic negative selection, after which naive cells were positively selected on CD45RA and the negative fraction was taken as the memory subset. Blood was collected by leukapheresis, and PBMCs were isolated by Ficoll-Histopaque density gradient centrifugation and then cryopreserved in liquid nitrogen vapor phase. Analytical flow cytometry was used to check the purity and quantity of each magnetically sorted T cell population. From each sorted fraction, genomic DNA was isolated and quantified by UV absorbance on a Nanodrop 2000c.

The chain uses TRBV28 and TRBJ2-3, and 16 bases in between align with TRBD2. What was sequenced was naive CD4+ T cells from PBMCs. The sample's cell subset or site label is to be understood as: CD45RA+ positively selected. The source is a man younger than 35 in good health. Some clones in this sample may be carry-over from other donors' samples. The DNA sequence is as follows: TGTGCCAGCAGTTTATTCCTGGGCACCGGGACTAGCGGGAGGGCCACAGATACGCAGTATTTT. Translated, it reads CASSLFLGTGTSGRATDTQYF.